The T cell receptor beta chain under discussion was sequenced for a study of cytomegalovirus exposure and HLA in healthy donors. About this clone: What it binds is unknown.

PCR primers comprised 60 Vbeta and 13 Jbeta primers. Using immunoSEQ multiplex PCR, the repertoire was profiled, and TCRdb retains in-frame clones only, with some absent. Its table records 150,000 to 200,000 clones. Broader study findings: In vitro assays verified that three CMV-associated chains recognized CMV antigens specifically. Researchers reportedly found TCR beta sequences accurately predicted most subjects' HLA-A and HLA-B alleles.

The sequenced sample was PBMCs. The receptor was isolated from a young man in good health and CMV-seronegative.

The CDR3 sequence: CASSLDTGGTYEQYF. In DNA, the CDR3 is TGTGCCAGCAGCTTAGATACCGGGGGGACCTACGAGCAGTACTTC. The genes are TRBV7-2 and TRBJ2-7; 7 nucleotides line up with TRBD2. CDR1 and CDR2 from the germline V gene are SGHTA and FQGNSA. Trimming took 1 base from V and 2 from J; bases not matched to a gene: 5. The CDR3 spans 15 residues.